This TCR beta chain came from a study of cytomegalovirus exposure and HLA in healthy donors. Findings of the study overall: Using the classifier, cytomegalovirus status was reportedly diagnosed with high specificity and sensitivity. Some TCR beta chains (roughly 160 of them) were listed as cytomegalovirus-associated. A subsequent analysis found that TCR clusters from the first cohort also tended to co-occur in the roughly 120 validation repertoires, with 90% to 95% of cluster scores above 0. Rare sequences made up most TCRs, while some public TCRs were found in many donors.

From germline, CDR1 is SGHAT and CDR2 FQDESV (reference sequence). The CDR3 loop spans 16 amino acids. V was shortened by 0 bases and J by 1 base, with 13 bases between the two germline ends. Comment on this clone: The antigen remains undetermined.

Sequenced by immunoSEQ multiplex PCR; TCRdb stores in-frame clones only, minus some. Of about 250,000 clones listed, roughly 87% were seen once; the top ten hold around 12%. The specimen sequenced was PBMCs. This TCR derives from a man aged 18-30 years in good health and CMV-seropositive. The genes are TRBV11-1 and TRBJ2-7; D possibly corresponds to TRBD1 (5 bases). The CDR3: CASSLADSHRSYEQYF. CDR3 nucleotide sequence: TGTGCCAGCAGCTTAGCCGACAGCCACAGGTCCTACGAGCAGTACTTC.